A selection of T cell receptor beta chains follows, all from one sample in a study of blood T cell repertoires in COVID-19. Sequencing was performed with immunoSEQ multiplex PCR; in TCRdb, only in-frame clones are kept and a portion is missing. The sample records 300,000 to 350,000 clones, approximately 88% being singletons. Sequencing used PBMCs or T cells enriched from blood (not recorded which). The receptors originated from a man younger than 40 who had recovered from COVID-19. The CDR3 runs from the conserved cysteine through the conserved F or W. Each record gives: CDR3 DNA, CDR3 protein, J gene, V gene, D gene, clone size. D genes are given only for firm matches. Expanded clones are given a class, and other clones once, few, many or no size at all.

TGCGCCAGCAGCCAAGATCCGGGGAGGGTGAGCGAAAAACTGTTTTTT CASSQDPGRVSEKLFF TRBJ1-4 TRBV4-1 - -
TGTGCCAGCAGCCCTCATGGGCCAGGGAATAATTCACCCCTCCACTTT CASSPHGPGNNSPLHF TRBJ1-6 TRBV7-3 - -
TGTGCCAGCAGTACGCAGGGGAATTCACCCCTCCACTTT CASSTQGNSPLHF TRBJ1-6 TRBV25-1 - -
TGTGCCAGCAGCAAGAACAGGTCCCCCTACGAGCAGTACTTC CASSKNRSPYEQYF TRBJ2-7 TRBV28 - -
TGCGCCAGCAGGGCCGGGAACAGAGCAACTAATGAAAAACTGTTTTTT CASRAGNRATNEKLFF TRBJ1-4 TRBV5-1 - once
TGTGCCAGCAGCCTCGGGATTCAAGGGGAAAAACTGTTTTTT CASSLGIQGEKLFF TRBJ1-4 TRBV13 - few
TGTGCCAGCGGGGACAGGGGGTGGTCCGAGCAGTACTTC CASGDRGWSEQYF TRBJ2-7 TRBV28 TRBD1 -
TGTGCCACCAGTGACCCGAGGGGCAGGGGAGAGACCCAGTACTTC CATSDPRGRGETQYF TRBJ2-5 TRBV24-1 - once
TGTGCCAGCCGGGACACAGGGCGTGACCCCCTCCACTTT CASRDTGRDPLHF TRBJ1-6 TRBV27 - -
TGTGCCAGCAGCTTATTCAGGGCCGGTGATTCACCCCTCCACTTT CASSLFRAGDSPLHF TRBJ1-6 TRBV7-9 - -
TGTGCCAGCAGCGGAGGACAGGGCGGTTTGTATGGCTACACCTTC CASSGGQGGLYGYTF TRBJ1-2 TRBV9 TRBD1 -
TGTGCCAGGTTACAGGGTGGGGAAAACATTCAGTACTTC CARLQGGENIQYF TRBJ2-4 TRBV11-3 - -
TGCGCCAGCAGACGCGGACAGGGGTCTGGAAACACCATATATTTT CASRRGQGSGNTIYF TRBJ1-3 TRBV5-1 TRBD1 -
TGCGCCAGCAGCTCGAGTCAGGGAATGAGGACTGAAGCTTTCTTT CASSSSQGMRTEAFF TRBJ1-1 TRBV5-1 - -
TGCGCCAGCAGACGGGACTCGCACTCTGGAAACACCATATATTTT CASRRDSHSGNTIYF TRBJ1-3 TRBV5-1 - -
TGTGCCAGCAGCTTGATCAGGCCCAATGAGCAGTTCTTC CASSLIRPNEQFF TRBJ2-1 TRBV7-9 - -
TGTGCCAGCAGCGTGACAGGCGGCGCCTACGAGCAGTACTTC CASSVTGGAYEQYF TRBJ2-7 TRBV5-6 - -
TGTGCCAGCTCAGACAGGCCAACTAACTATGGCTACACCTTC CASSDRPTNYGYTF TRBJ1-2 TRBV2 - -
TGTGCCAGCACGGGGGACAGCGTCTATAATTCACCCCTCCACTTT CASTGDSVYNSPLHF TRBJ1-6 TRBV6-5 TRBD1 -
TGTGCCAGCAGCTTAAAGGCGGCAGGGTGGGTTGGGACCTACGAGCAGTACTTC CASSLKAAGWVGTYEQYF TRBJ2-7 TRBV7-3 - -
TGTGCCAGTAGTATAAGCGGGACTAGCGGGGCGAGCTCCTACAATGAGCAGTTCTTC CASSISGTSGASSYNEQFF TRBJ2-1 TRBV19 TRBD2 once
TGTGCCAGCAGCATCAACAGATTGAGTACCTACGAGCAGTACTTC CASSINRLSTYEQYF TRBJ2-7 TRBV7-8 - -
TGTGCCAGTAGTTACAGATATGGCTACACCTTC CASSYRYGYTF TRBJ1-2 TRBV19 - once
TGCGCCAGCAGCCCCGGGGCCTCCGGGGGACTGGCAGATACGCAGTATTTT CASSPGASGGLADTQYF TRBJ2-3 TRBV5-1 - -
TGTGCCAGCTCACCAGGGCAGGGGGTAATGAACACTGAAGCTTTCTTT CASSPGQGVMNTEAFF TRBJ1-1 TRBV18 TRBD1 -
TGTGCCAGCAGTTTACCAGGGGCCTCTATGGTCGGGTATGGCTACACCTTC CASSLPGASMVGYGYTF TRBJ1-2 TRBV28 - once
TGTGCCAGCAGCTTAGCCCCCTCCGCAGGGGGAAATGAGCAGTTCTTC CASSLAPSAGGNEQFF TRBJ2-1 TRBV11-2 TRBD1 -
TGTGCCAGCAGCGCTCCCGGGACAGGTGAAGAAGCTTTCTTT CASSAPGTGEEAFF TRBJ1-1 TRBV9 TRBD1 -
TGTGCCAGCAGCTCATGGACTAGCGGGAACACCGGGGAGCTGTTTTTT CASSSWTSGNTGELFF TRBJ2-2 TRBV9 TRBD2 -
TGTGCCAGCAGCTTAGTAGGGCAGGGGGTGTCCTACAATGAGCAGTTCTTC CASSLVGQGVSYNEQFF TRBJ2-1 TRBV7-9 TRBD1 -
TGTGCCAGCAGCTTGGGGGGCTTTGAAGCTTTCTTT CASSLGGFEAFF TRBJ1-1 TRBV5-4 - -
TGTGCCAGCAGTCGGGACAGGGCCGTGGAGAACACCGGGGAGCTGTTTTTT CASSRDRAVENTGELFF TRBJ2-2 TRBV27 TRBD1 -
TGCGCCAGCAGCCAAGATTTGGCAGAACGCACAGATACGCAGTATTTT CASSQDLAERTDTQYF TRBJ2-3 TRBV4-1 - -
TGTGCCAGCAGCCAAACAGGGACATTATCGAATGGTCTCACCTTC CASSQTGTLSNGLTF TRBJ1-2 TRBV6-4 - -
TGTGCCAGCAGCCAAGATCGGGGAACTGGAAACACCATATATTTT CASSQDRGTGNTIYF TRBJ1-3 TRBV4-2 - -
TGTGCCAGCAGCCTAGTTGGGGGCCTAGGCACAGATACGCAGTATTTT CASSLVGGLGTDTQYF TRBJ2-3 TRBV7-9 - -
TGTGCCACCCGGGGGGGGCAGGCCACCGGGGAGCTGTTTTTT CATRGGQATGELFF TRBJ2-2 TRBV6-5 TRBD2 -
TGTGCCAGCAGCCTACAGGAGGGAGAAAAACTGTTTTTT CASSLQEGEKLFF TRBJ1-4 TRBV7-9 - -
TGTGCCAGCAGCGTAGAGGGGGCTCCCGTACAAAGCACAGATACGCAGTATTTT CASSVEGAPVQSTDTQYF TRBJ2-3 TRBV9 TRBD1 -
TGTGCCAGCAGCTTTACCGGGACACCCACCTACGAGCAGTACTTC CASSFTGTPTYEQYF TRBJ2-7 TRBV5-6 - -
TGTGCCAGTACAGGGAGTAACACTGAAGCTTTCTTT CASTGSNTEAFF TRBJ1-1 TRBV10-3 - -
TGCGCCAGCAACGACCGACAGGACAGAAACTATGGCTACACCTTC CASNDRQDRNYGYTF TRBJ1-2 TRBV4-1 - -